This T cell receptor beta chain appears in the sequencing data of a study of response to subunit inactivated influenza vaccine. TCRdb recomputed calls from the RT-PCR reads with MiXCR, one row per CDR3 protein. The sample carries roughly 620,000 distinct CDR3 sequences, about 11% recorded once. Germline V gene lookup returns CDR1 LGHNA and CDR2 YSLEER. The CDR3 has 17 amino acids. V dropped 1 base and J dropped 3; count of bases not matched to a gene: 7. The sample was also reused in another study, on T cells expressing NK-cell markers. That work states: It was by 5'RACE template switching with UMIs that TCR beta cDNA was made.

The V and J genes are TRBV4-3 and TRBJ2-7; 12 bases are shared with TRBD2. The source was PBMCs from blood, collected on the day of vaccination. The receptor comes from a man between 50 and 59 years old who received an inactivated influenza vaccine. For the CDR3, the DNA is TGCGCCAGCAGCCAAGGACTAGCGGGGGATCCCCGCTACGAGCAGTACTTC. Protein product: CASSQGLAGDPRYEQYF.